Following are 27 T cell receptor beta chains from one sample sequenced in a study of cytomegalovirus exposure and HLA in healthy donors. It was with 60 Vbeta and 13 Jbeta primers that the PCR ran. Profiled with immunoSEQ multiplex PCR; TCRdb holds only in-frame clones, not every one. The sample includes roughly 170,000 clones, 80% of them seen just once. Source material: PBMCs. These receptors originate from a boy between 10 and 17 years old in good health and CMV-seronegative.

Points on this clone: The junction shows a germline mismatch at one end, possibly a read error. This chain connects TRBV5-8 to TRBJ1-5; D remains ambiguous. The CDR3 totals 15 residues. Germline V CDR1 and CDR2: SGHTS, YDEGEE. Here the CDR3 DNA reads TGTGCCAGCAGCTTGGAATTCGTTAGCAGTCAGCCCCAGCATTTT. Protein product: CASSLEFVSSQPQHF.

There are a few counts of this clone. The V call is TRBV7-9, the J call TRBJ1-1; D gene uncertain. In germline, CDR1 is SEHNR, CDR2 FQNEAQ (reference sequence). Trimming removed 3 bases from V and 7 bases from J, with 9 bases in between. The CDR3 loop spans 12 amino acids. The CDR3 nucleotides are TGTGCCAGCAGCTTTTATAACTTTGAAGCTTTCTTT. It yields the protein CASSFYNFEAFF.

The V and J genes are TRBV6-5 and TRBJ1-2; TRBD1 matches at 7 bases. CDR1 MNHEY and CDR2 SVGAGI come from the germline V gene. The CDR3 contains 14 residues. V lost 7 bases to trimming and J lost 8 bases; unmatched junction nucleotides: 13. This chain's CDR3 is CASKPPLDRRGYTF. The CDR3, as DNA: TGTGCCAGCAAGCCACCTTTGGACAGGAGGGGCTACACCTTC.

The chain combines TRBV29-1 with TRBJ1-1; TRBD1 matches 7 bases. J was trimmed by 1 base and V by 0 bases; bases with no gene match: 5. Germline values: CDR1 SQVTM, CDR2 ANQGSEA. This CDR3 spans 15 amino acids. The CDR3 DNA follows: TGCAGCGTTGAAGACACAGGGGTAGGGAACACTGAAGCTTTCTTT. Its protein is CSVEDTGVGNTEAFF.

The chain combines TRBV5-4 with TRBJ2-1; 7 nucleotides line up with TRBD2. With V trimmed by 1 base and J by 1 base, 8 bases remained unmatched. Germline CDR1 SGHNT, CDR2 YYREEE (reference sequence). The CDR3 is 17 residues long. The CDR3 DNA reads TGTGCCAGCAGCTTGATAAGCGGGGTTTTGTCCTACAATGAGCAGTTCTTC. Amino acid sequence: CASSLISGVLSYNEQFF.

V gene TRBV5-1 combines with J gene TRBJ1-1; TRBD1 is a possible D gene (5 bases). CDR3 length equals 13 residues. Trimming shortened V by 0 bases and J by 4 bases, and 7 bases separated the two germline ends. In germline, CDR1 is SGHRS, CDR2 YFSETQ. This CDR3 reads CASSLADSTEAFF. The CDR3 DNA follows: TGCGCCAGCAGCTTGGCCGACAGCACTGAAGCTTTCTTT. Filled out from reference TRBV5-1 and TRBJ1-1, the complete variable domain reads KAGVTQTPRYLIKTRGQQVTLSCSPISGHRSVSWYQQTPGQGLQFLFEYFSETQRNKGNFPGRFSGRQFSNSRSEMNVSTLELGDSALYLCASSLADSTEAFFGQGTRLTVV.

This sequence joins TRBV7-9 and TRBJ1-3; maybe TRBD1 (6 bases). The germline V gene encodes CDR1 SEHNR and CDR2 FQNEAQ (reference sequence). This CDR3 comprises 14 residues. Trimming stripped 1 base from V and 4 bases from J, with 8 bases between. CDR3 DNA sequence: TGTGCCAGCAGCTTAGTGGGGGCAGGAAACACCATATATTTT. Residues: CASSLVGAGNTIYF.

This clone was observed a single time. This chain links TRBV6-5 with TRBJ2-4, with 7 bases that match TRBD1. J lost 6 bases, V lost 8 bases, and 13 bases had no gene match. The CDR3 loop spans 15 amino acids. Germline V gives CDR1 MNHEY, CDR2 SVGAGI. CDR3 in amino acids: CASAPSRDSLNIQYF. CDR3 in DNA: TGTGCCAGCGCCCCATCCCGGGACAGCTTAAACATTCAGTACTTC.

The chain carries TRBV10-3 and TRBJ2-7, with TRBD2 as a possible D gene (6 bases). This CDR3 spans 19 amino acids. Germline-derived CDR1 and CDR2 are ENHRY and SYGVKD. Trimming pared 0 bases from V and 0 bases from J, leaving 21 bases between. The CDR3 protein is CAISESRDLADLSSYEQYF. CDR3 coding DNA: TGTGCCATCAGTGAGTCAAGGGACTTGGCCGACTTGAGCTCCTACGAGCAGTACTTC.

V usage is TRBV11-2 and J usage is TRBJ2-7; 7 bases line up with TRBD2. The CDR3 covers 15 residues. Trimming at V came to 7 bases and at J to 7 bases, leaving 16 bases not matched to a gene. Germline CDR1 reads SGHAT; CDR2 reads FQNNGV. CDR3 bases: TGTGCCAGCAACCATCAGCGGGATGGGTCGGATGAGCAGTACTTC. It encodes CASNHQRDGSDEQYF.

This clone was detected a few times. J is TRBJ2-3 and V is TRBV29-1; 10 nucleotides match TRBD2. J lost 2 bases, V lost 6 bases, and 8 bases had no gene match. This CDR3 comprises 15 residues. Germline V gives CDR1 SQVTM, CDR2 ANQGSEA. The CDR3 DNA reads as TGCAGCGTGGTTAGGACTAGCGGAAACACAGATACGCAGTATTTT. It translates to CSVVRTSGNTDTQYF.

This chain connects TRBV16 to TRBJ1-2; D not resolved. V lost 1 base to trimming and J lost 4 bases, with 19 bases between them. Germline loops: CDR1 KGHSY, CDR2 FQNENV. This CDR3 has 17 amino acids. CDR3 nucleotide sequence: TGTGCCAGCAGCCAATGGCCCGGGAGAAAGGGAACCTATGGCTACACCTTC. Translation: CASSQWPGRKGTYGYTF.

This clone was seen a few times. The V call is TRBV5-6, the J call TRBJ1-1, with a tentative D call TRBD1 (6 bases). The germline V gene has CDR1 SGHDT and CDR2 YYEEEE. Trimming removed 3 bases from V and 5 bases from J, with 8 bases in between. The CDR3 consists of 12 residues. Here the CDR3 DNA reads TGTGCCAGCAGCTCCCAGGGGACTGAAGCTTTCTTT. Translating gives CASSSQGTEAFF.

This chain connects TRBV5-4 to TRBJ2-2; D may be TRBD1 (6 bases). Germline V gives CDR1 SGHNT, CDR2 YYREEE (reference sequence). V lost 0 bases to trimming and J lost 1 base, with 10 bases between them. The CDR3 is 16 residues long. In DNA form, the CDR3 reads TGTGCCAGCAGCTTGGACTTGACAGGGAACACCGGGGAGCTGTTTTTT. Residues: CASSLDLTGNTGELFF.

The chain employs TRBV19 and TRBJ2-2; D call uncertain. Trimming left V 9 bases short and J 6 bases short, with 17 bases between. Per germline, CDR1 LNHDA and CDR2 SQIVND (reference sequence). The CDR3 has 14 amino acids. The CDR3 DNA follows: TGTGCCAGCCGCCGCAAGCGAAACCCCGGGGAGCTGTTTTTT. Its translation is CASRRKRNPGELFF.

The chain is built from TRBV7-8 and TRBJ2-1; the match to TRBD1 covers 9 bases. V was clipped by 5 bases and J by 5 bases; unmatched bases: 25. The germline V gene encodes CDR1 SGHVS and CDR2 FQNEAQ. The CDR3 has 21 residues. The CDR3 reads CASSKPKNRGRLVGGNNEQFF. The DNA of the CDR3 is TGTGCCAGCAGCAAACCCAAAAACAGGGGGCGGCTAGTGGGTGGCAACAATGAGCAGTTCTTC.

V is TRBV7-3 and J is TRBJ1-5; D not resolved. The CDR3 runs to 13 residues. Trimming shortened V by 5 bases and J by 3 bases, and 8 bases separated the two germline ends. CDR1 and CDR2 from the germline V gene are SGHTA and FQGTGA. The CDR3 bases are TGTGCCAGCAGCCCGGTTCCCAATCAGCCCCAGCATTTT. Its protein product is CASSPVPNQPQHF.

The chain is built from TRBV5-6 and TRBJ2-3; the match to TRBD2 covers 7 bases. CDR3 length: 17 amino acids. V was clipped by 3 bases and J by 3 bases; unmatched bases: 13. Germline V gives CDR1 SGHDT, CDR2 YYEEEE. CDR3 in DNA: TGTGCCAGCAGCTGGGGGGGAGGGTGGCTATCAACAGATACGCAGTATTTT. Translation gives CASSWGGGWLSTDTQYF.

The V call is TRBV10-3, the J call TRBJ1-1; TRBD1 matches 11 bases. The CDR3 extends over 14 amino acids. V was pared by 6 bases and J by 4 bases, with 4 bases of the junction left unmatched. Germline CDR1 and CDR2: ENHRY and SYGVKD. CDR3 protein: CAIRWTGGPTEAFF. CDR3 in DNA: TGTGCCATCAGGTGGACAGGGGGCCCCACTGAAGCTTTCTTT.

This chain uses TRBV4-2 with TRBJ2-5, with TRBD2 as a possible D gene (5 bases). Germline V gives CDR1 LGHNA, CDR2 YNFKEQ. This CDR3 contains 15 residues. V shed 0 bases and J shed 4 bases, with 12 bases lying between them. The CDR3 protein is CASSQDPGGRETQYF. For the CDR3, the DNA is TGTGCCAGCAGCCAAGATCCAGGAGGTAGAGAGACCCAGTACTTC.

The chain joins TRBV5-4 to TRBJ2-3, with no clear D. Germline assignment: CDR1 SGHNT and CDR2 YYREEE (reference sequence). Trimming pared 3 bases from V and 0 bases from J, leaving 8 bases between. The CDR3 contains 14 residues. The CDR3 region has the DNA TGTGCCAGCAGCTCCCCCACAAGCACAGATACGCAGTATTTT. It is translated as CASSSPTSTDTQYF.

This chain joins TRBV5-8 and TRBJ2-1, with unresolved D. Trimming took 10 bases from V and 10 from J, leaving 12 bases between them. The CDR3 consists of 10 residues. From germline, CDR1 is SGHTS and CDR2 YDEGEE. The CDR3 bases are TGTGCCTGCTATTTAAAGGAGCAGTTCTTC. Translating it yields CACYLKEQFF.

This sequence joins TRBV6-5 and TRBJ1-2; 9 positions match TRBD1. The junction had 7 bases not matched to a gene; V was cut back by 0 bases and J by 8 bases. The CDR3 length is 15 residues. Germline CDR1 is MNHEY and CDR2 is SVGAGI. The CDR3 protein is CASSYSLDRGRGYTF. DNA of the CDR3: TGTGCCAGCAGTTACTCTTTGGACAGGGGAAGAGGCTACACCTTC.

The sample holds a few counts of this clone. The rearrangement joins TRBV4-1 to TRBJ2-5; 9 bases agree with TRBD2. The last part of the DNA fits TRBJ2-7 better; the J call may be wrong. Germline values: CDR1 MGHRA, CDR2 YSYEKL. CDR3 length: 16 amino acids. The CDR3 sequence is CASSPRTSDVAYEQYF. CDR3 DNA sequence: TGCGCCAGCAGCCCTCGGACTAGCGACGTTGCCTACGAGCAGTACTTC.

The rearrangement joins TRBV5-6 to TRBJ2-7; 11 bases are a match to TRBD2. CDR1 and CDR2 from the germline V gene are SGHDT and YYEEEE. The junction had 9 bases not matched to a gene; V was cut back by 4 bases and J by 3 bases. The CDR3 has 16 residues. The CDR3 region has the DNA TGTGCCAGCAGCAGCCCGACTAGCGGGAACGTCTACGAGCAGTACTTC. It yields the protein CASSSPTSGNVYEQYF.

The chain employs TRBV7-8 and TRBJ1-5, with a tentative D call TRBD1 (5 bases). In germline, CDR1 is SGHVS, CDR2 FQNEAQ. Between the trimmed V and J ends, which lost 5 bases and 4 bases, there was a span of 15 bases. CDR3 size: 15 residues. The CDR3, as DNA: TGTGCCAGCAGCCCGATTTGGGGGGATAATCAGCCCCAGCATTTT. Its translation: CASSPIWGDNQPQHF.

V usage is TRBV7-2 and J usage is TRBJ1-4, with D possibly TRBD1 on 6 matching bases. The germline V and J ends were trimmed by 1 base and 10 bases, with 19 bases remaining between them. The CDR3 totals 16 residues. The germline V gene has CDR1 SGHTA and CDR2 FQGNSA. CDR3 amino acids: CASSLDGGSGGGKLFF. CDR3 nucleotides: TGTGCCAGCAGCTTAGATGGGGGCTCGGGGGGCGGAAAACTGTTTTTT.